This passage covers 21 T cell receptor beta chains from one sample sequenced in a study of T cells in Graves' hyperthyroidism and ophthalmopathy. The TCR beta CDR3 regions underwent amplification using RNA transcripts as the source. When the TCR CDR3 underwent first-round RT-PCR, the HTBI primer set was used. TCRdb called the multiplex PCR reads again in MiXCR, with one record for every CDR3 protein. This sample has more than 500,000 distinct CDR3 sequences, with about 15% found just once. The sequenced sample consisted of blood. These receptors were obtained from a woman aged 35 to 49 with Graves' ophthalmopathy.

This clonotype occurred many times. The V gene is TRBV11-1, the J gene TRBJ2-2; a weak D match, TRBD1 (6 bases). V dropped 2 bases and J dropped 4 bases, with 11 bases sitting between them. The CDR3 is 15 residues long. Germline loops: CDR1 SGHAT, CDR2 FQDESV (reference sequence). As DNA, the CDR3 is TGTGCCAGCAGCTTACTCCAGGGGAGCACCGGGGAGCTGTTTTTT. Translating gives CASSLLQGSTGELFF.

CDR3 DNA: TGTGCTAGTGGTTTGTTCGGATTCTCCTACGAGCAGTACTTC. It is translated as CASGLFGFSYEQYF. The chain couples TRBV12-5 to TRBJ2-7; D uncertain. Trimming cost V 2 bases and J 0 bases, with 8 bases left between them. The CDR3 has 14 residues. Germline V gene data show CDR1 as LGHNT and CDR2 as FRNRAP.

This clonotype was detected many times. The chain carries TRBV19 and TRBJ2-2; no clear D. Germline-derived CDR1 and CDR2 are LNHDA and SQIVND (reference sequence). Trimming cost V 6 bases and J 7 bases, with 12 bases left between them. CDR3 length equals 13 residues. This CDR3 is CASSRGRSGELFF. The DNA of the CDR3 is TGTGCCAGTAGCCGCGGTAGAAGCGGGGAGCTGTTTTTT.

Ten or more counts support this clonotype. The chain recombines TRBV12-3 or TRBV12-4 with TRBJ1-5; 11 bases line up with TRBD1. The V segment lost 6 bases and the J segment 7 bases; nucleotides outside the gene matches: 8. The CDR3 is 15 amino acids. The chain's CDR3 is CASSDRTGGWQPQHF. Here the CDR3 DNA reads TGTGCCAGCAGCGATAGGACAGGGGGCTGGCAGCCCCAGCATTTT.

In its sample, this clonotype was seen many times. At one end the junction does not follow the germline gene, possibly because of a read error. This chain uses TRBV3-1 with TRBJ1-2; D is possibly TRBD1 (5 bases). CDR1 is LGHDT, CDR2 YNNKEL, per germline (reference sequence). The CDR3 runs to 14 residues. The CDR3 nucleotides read TGCGCCAGCAGCCAAGGGGACTCATCCTATGGCTACACCTTC. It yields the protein CASSQGDSSYGYTF.

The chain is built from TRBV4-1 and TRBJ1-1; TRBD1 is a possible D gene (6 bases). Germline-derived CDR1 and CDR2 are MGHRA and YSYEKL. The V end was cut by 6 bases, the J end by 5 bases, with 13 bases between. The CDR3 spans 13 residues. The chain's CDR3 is CASRAPGATEAFF. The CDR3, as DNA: TGCGCCAGCAGGGCCCCAGGGGCGACTGAAGCTTTCTTT.

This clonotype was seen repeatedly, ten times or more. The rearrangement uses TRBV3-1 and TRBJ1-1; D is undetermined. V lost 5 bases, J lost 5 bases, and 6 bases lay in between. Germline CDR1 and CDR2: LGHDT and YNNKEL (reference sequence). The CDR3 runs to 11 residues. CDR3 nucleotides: TGTGCCAGCAGCGGCATTACTGAAGCTTTCTTT. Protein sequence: CASSGITEAFF.

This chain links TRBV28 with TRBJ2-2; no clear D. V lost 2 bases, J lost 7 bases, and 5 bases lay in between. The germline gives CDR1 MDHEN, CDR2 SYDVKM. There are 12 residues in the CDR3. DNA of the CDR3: TGTGCCAGCAGTTTAATTAGCGGGGAGCTGTTTTTT. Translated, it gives CASSLISGELFF.

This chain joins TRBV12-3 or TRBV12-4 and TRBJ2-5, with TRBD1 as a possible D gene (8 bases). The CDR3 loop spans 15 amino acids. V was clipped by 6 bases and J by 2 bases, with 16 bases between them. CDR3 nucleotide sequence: TGTGCCAGCAGAACAGGGGGAGGGTTTCAAGAGACCCAGTACTTC. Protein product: CASRTGGGFQETQYF.

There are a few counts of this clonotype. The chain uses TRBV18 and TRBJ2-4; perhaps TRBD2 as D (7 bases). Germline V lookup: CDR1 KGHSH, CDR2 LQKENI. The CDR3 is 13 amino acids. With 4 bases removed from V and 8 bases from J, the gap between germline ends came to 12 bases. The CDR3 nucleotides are TGTGCCAGCTCACAGGGGGGGAGTGACATTCAGTACTTC. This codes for CASSQGGSDIQYF.

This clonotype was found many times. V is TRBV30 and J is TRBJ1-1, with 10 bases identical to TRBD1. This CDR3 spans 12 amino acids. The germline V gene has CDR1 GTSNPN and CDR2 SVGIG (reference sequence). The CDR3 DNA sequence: TGTGCGTGGGACAGGGGGAACACTGAAGCTTTCTTT. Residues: CAWDRGNTEAFF.

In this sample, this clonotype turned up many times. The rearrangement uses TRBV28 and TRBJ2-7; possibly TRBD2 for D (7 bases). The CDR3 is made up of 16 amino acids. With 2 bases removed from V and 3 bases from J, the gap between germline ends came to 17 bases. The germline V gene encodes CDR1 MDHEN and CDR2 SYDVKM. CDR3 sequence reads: CASSLGGVDSYYEQYF. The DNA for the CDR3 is TGTGCCAGCAGTTTAGGGGGGGTGGACAGCTACTACGAGCAGTACTTC.

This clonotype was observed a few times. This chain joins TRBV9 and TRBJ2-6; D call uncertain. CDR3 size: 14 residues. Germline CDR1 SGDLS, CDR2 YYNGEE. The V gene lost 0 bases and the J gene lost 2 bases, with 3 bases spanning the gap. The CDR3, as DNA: TGTGCCAGCAGCGTAGAGCCTGGGGCCAACGTCCTGACTTTC. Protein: CASSVEPGANVLTF.

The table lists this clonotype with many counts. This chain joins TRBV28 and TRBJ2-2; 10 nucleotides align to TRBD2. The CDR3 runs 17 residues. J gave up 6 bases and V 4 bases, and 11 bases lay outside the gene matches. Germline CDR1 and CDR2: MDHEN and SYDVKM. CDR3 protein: CASSSRFSGRIAGELFF. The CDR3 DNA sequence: TGTGCCAGCAGTTCCCGGTTTAGCGGGAGGATAGCCGGGGAGCTGTTTTTT.

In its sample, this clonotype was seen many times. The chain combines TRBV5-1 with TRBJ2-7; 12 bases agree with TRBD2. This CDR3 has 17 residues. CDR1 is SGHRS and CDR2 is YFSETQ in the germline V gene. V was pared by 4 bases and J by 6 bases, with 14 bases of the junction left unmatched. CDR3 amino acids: CASSVRGDQLAGGEQYF. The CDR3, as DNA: TGCGCCAGCAGCGTGAGGGGGGACCAACTAGCGGGAGGCGAGCAGTACTTC.

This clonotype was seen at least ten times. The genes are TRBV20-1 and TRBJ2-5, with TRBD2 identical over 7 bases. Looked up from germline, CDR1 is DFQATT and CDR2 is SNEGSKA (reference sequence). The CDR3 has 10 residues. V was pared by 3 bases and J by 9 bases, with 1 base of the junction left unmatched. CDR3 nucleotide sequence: TGCAGTGCTAGTCGGGGGGCCCAGTACTTC. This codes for CSASRGAQYF.

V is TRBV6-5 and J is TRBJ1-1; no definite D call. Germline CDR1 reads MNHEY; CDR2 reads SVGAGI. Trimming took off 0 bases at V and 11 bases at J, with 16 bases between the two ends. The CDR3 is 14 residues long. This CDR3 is CASSYSIQSFDAFF. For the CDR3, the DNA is TGTGCCAGCAGTTACTCGATACAGAGCTTTGACGCTTTCTTT.

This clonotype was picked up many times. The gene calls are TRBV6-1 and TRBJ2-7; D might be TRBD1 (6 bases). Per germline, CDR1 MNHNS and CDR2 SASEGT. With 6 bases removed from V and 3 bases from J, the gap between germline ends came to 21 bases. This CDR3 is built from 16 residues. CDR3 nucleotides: TGTGCCAGCAGCCTCCAACAGGGACCGTTGGGCTACGAGCAGTACTTC. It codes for CASSLQQGPLGYEQYF.

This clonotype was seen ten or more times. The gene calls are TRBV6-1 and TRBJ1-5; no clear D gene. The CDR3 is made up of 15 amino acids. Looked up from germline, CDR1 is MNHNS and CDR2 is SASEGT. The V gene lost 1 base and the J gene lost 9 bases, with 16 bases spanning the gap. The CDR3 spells CASSEGPNSFWPQHF. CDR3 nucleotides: TGTGCCAGCAGTGAAGGCCCGAACTCCTTTTGGCCCCAGCATTTT.

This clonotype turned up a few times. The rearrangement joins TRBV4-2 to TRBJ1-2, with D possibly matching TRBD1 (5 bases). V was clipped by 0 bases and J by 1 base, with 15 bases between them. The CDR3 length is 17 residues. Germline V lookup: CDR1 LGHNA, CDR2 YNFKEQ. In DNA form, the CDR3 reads TGTGCCAGCAGCCAAGAGAGTGTTGGGGACCGTAACTATGGCTACACCTTC. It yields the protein CASSQESVGDRNYGYTF.

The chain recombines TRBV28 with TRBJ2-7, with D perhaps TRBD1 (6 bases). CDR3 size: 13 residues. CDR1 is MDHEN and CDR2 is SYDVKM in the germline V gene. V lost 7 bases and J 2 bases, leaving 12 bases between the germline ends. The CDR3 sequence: CASNGQPAYEQYF. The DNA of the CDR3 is TGTGCCAGCAACGGACAGCCCGCCTACGAGCAGTACTTC.